These T cell receptor beta chains were read from a single sample in a study of brain T cells in children with intractable seizures. Produced via immunoSEQ multiplex PCR; TCRdb's table is partial and in-frame only. Here the sample spans hundreds of thousands of clones, over 90% being singletons. Sample: peripheral blood, taken roughly 5 months after surgery. Receptors were obtained from a boy under two years old with tuberous sclerosis and intractable seizures. Each CDR3 is given with its conserved first and last residue. A D gene is named only where the DNA matches it firmly. Rows give clone size only sometimes, using once, few, many, or a class for an expanded clone.

length: 12; V: TRBV19; J: TRBJ1-2; size: .; D: .; DNA: TGTGCCAGTAGTATGCAGACCTATGGCTACACCTTC; CDR3: CASSMQTYGYTF
length: 12; V: TRBV24-1; J: TRBJ2-7; size: .; D: TRBD2; DNA: TGTGCCACCAGTGATGGCGGGAGGCAGCAGTACTTC; CDR3: CATSDGGRQQYF
length: 18; V: TRBV4-2; J: TRBJ2-1; size: .; D: TRBD2; DNA: TGTGCCAGCAGCCAAGATAATAGCGGGACCCCCATCGACAATGAGCAGTTCTTC; CDR3: CASSQDNSGTPIDNEQFF
length: 14; V: TRBV4-1; J: TRBJ2-1; size: once; D: .; DNA: TGCGCCAGCAGCCATACACAAGGGGTTCCTGAGCAGTTCTTC; CDR3: CASSHTQGVPEQFF
length: 12; V: TRBV30; J: TRBJ1-2; size: .; D: .; DNA: TGTGCCTTCACCCGGGACTTACAGGGCTACACCTTC; CDR3: CAFTRDLQGYTF
length: 19; V: TRBV7-9; J: TRBJ2-3; size: .; D: .; DNA: TGTGCCAGCAAAAAGACGGTGGATTTAGGTGTCAGGGTCACAGATACGCAGTATTTT; CDR3: CASKKTVDLGVRVTDTQYF
length: 12; V: TRBV7-8; J: TRBJ1-5; size: .; D: .; DNA: TGTGCCAGCAGCTTAGACGGTTTGGCCCAGCATTTT; CDR3: CASSLDGLAQHF
length: 16; V: TRBV7-6; J: TRBJ2-7; size: once; D: TRBD2; DNA: TGTGCCAGCAGCACGGGACTAGCGGGTTCCTCCTACGAGCAGTACTTC; CDR3: CASSTGLAGSSYEQYF
length: 16; V: TRBV7-9; J: TRBJ1-2; size: .; D: TRBD1; DNA: TGTGCCAGCAGCTACGGTCGGCAGGGGGAAAACTATGGCTACACCTTC; CDR3: CASSYGRQGENYGYTF
length: 15; V: TRBV13; J: TRBJ1-3; size: .; D: .; DNA: TGTGCCAGCAGCTCGCTGGACAGCGCTGGAAACACCATATATTTT; CDR3: CASSSLDSAGNTIYF
length: 13; V: TRBV5-1; J: TRBJ2-1; size: .; D: TRBD1; DNA: TGCGCCAGCAGCCCAGGGACAGACAATGAGCAGTTCTTC; CDR3: CASSPGTDNEQFF
length: 12; V: TRBV5-1; J: TRBJ1-1; size: .; D: .; DNA: TGCGCCAGCAGTTTAACGGGAGTTGAAGCTTTCTTT; CDR3: CASSLTGVEAFF
length: 15; V: TRBV9; J: TRBJ1-3; size: .; D: .; DNA: TGTGCCAGCAGCGCAAGACAGCTCCTTAGAAACACCATATATTTT; CDR3: CASSARQLLRNTIYF
length: 15; V: TRBV25-1; J: TRBJ2-6; size: .; D: .; DNA: TGTGCCAGCAGTGATATTTACTCTGGGGCCAACGTCCTGACTTTC; CDR3: CASSDIYSGANVLTF
length: 15; V: TRBV10-1; J: TRBJ1-3; size: .; D: .; DNA: TGCGCCACCCATGCGGGGCAAAACTCAGTAAACACCATATATTTT; CDR3: CATHAGQNSVNTIYF
length: 17; V: TRBV24-1; J: TRBJ2-3; size: .; D: .; DNA: TGTGCCACCAGTGATCCCTCCCGGGCAGGGGATACAGATACGCAGTATTTT; CDR3: CATSDPSRAGDTDTQYF
length: 12; V: TRBV12-3/TRBV12-4; J: TRBJ2-2; size: .; D: .; DNA: TGTGCCAGCACCGGGGGTACCGGGGAGCTGTTTTTT; CDR3: CASTGGTGELFF
length: 15; V: TRBV13; J: TRBJ1-3; size: .; D: TRBD1; DNA: TGTGCCAGCAGCGACAGGGGGCTGGGTGGAAACACCATATATTTT; CDR3: CASSDRGLGGNTIYF
length: 18; V: TRBV2; J: TRBJ2-6; size: .; D: TRBD1; DNA: TGTGCCAGACAGATCCAACAGGGGAACCCGTCTGGGGCCAACGTCCTGACTTTC; CDR3: CARQIQQGNPSGANVLTF
length: 15; V: TRBV18; J: TRBJ1-1; size: .; D: TRBD1; DNA: TGTGCCAGCTCACTAGAGGGGACAGGGTACACTGAAGCTTTCTTT; CDR3: CASSLEGTGYTEAFF
length: 15; V: TRBV4-1; J: TRBJ2-7; size: .; D: TRBD2; DNA: TGCGCCAGCAGCCTGGGGGGGAGGGACCGCCTCGAGCAGTACTTC; CDR3: CASSLGGRDRLEQYF
length: 15; V: TRBV19; J: TRBJ2-3; size: .; D: .; DNA: TGTGCCAGTAGTATAGGGACGGTTAACACAGATACGCAGTATTTT; CDR3: CASSIGTVNTDTQYF
length: 10; V: TRBV20-1; J: TRBJ2-1; size: .; D: .; DNA: TGCAGTGCAGGGAATTTTGGGCAGTTCTTC; CDR3: CSAGNFGQFF
length: 12; V: TRBV19; J: TRBJ1-2; size: .; D: .; DNA: TGTGCCAGTAGTATAGGTACGGGAAGGGACACCTTC; CDR3: CASSIGTGRDTF